One sample yielded the 5 T cell receptor beta chains listed below, sequenced in a study of cytomegalovirus exposure and HLA in healthy donors. The study ran its PCR with 60 Vbeta and 13 Jbeta primers. Assay used: immunoSEQ multiplex PCR; TCRdb lists only in-frame clones, some missing. The repertoire includes roughly 130,000 clones, approximately 82% of them detected once, and approximately 3% sits in the top ten. Sequencing was carried out using PBMCs. The receptor source for this set is a boy aged 2-9 years in good health and CMV-seronegative.

This clone was counted once. The chain is built from TRBV10-3 and TRBJ2-1; unclear D gene. Germline V gene lookup returns CDR1 ENHRY and CDR2 SYGVKD. This CDR3 has 13 residues. Trimming cost V 7 bases and J 7 bases, with 14 bases left between them. As DNA, the CDR3 is TGTGCCATCAACGCAGATTCCACAAATGAGCAGTTCTTC. It is translated as CAINADSTNEQFF.

V usage is TRBV29-1 and J usage is TRBJ1-1; a possible D gene is TRBD1 (6 bases). Germline values: CDR1 SQVTM, CDR2 ANQGSEA. The CDR3 has 13 residues. The germline V and J ends were trimmed by 1 base and 1 base, with 7 bases remaining between them. This chain's CDR3 is CSVEVTGNTEAFF. The CDR3 bases are TGCAGCGTTGAAGTGACAGGGAACACTGAAGCTTTCTTT. The full variable domain, its missing parts supplied by reference TRBV29-1 and TRBJ1-1, is SAVISQKPSRDICQRGTSLTIQCQVDSQVTMMFWYRQQPGQSLTLIATANQGSEATYESGFVIDKFPISRPNLTFSTLTVSNMSPEDSSIYLCSVEVTGNTEAFFGQGTRLTVV.

The V gene is TRBV25-1, the J gene TRBJ1-2; 9 nucleotides line up with TRBD1. CDR1 and CDR2 from the germline V gene are MGHDK and SYGVNS. Germline trimming cut 3 bases from V and 8 bases from J; bases unmatched to any gene: 7. CDR3 length: 14 amino acids. CDR3 residues: CASSDQGTGIGYTF. The CDR3 DNA is TGTGCCAGCAGTGATCAAGGGACAGGGATCGGCTACACCTTC.

V is TRBV10-3 and J is TRBJ1-6; maybe TRBD1 (5 bases). Germline V gives CDR1 ENHRY, CDR2 SYGVKD. The CDR3 is 15 amino acids. V dropped 2 bases and J dropped 7 bases, with 12 bases sitting between them. CDR3 sequence (DNA): TGTGCCATCAGTGAGGACCGGGGGTCCAATTCACCCCTCCACTTT. Translating it yields CAISEDRGSNSPLHF.

J is TRBJ1-2 and V is TRBV10-3; a possible D gene is TRBD1 (5 bases). V lost 2 bases and J 3 bases, leaving 16 bases between the germline ends. Germline CDR1 and CDR2: ENHRY and SYGVKD. The CDR3 extends over 16 amino acids. For the CDR3, the DNA is TGTGCCATCAGTGAGGTAGACAACAGGCGACACTATGGCTACACCTTC. As protein: CAISEVDNRRHYGYTF.